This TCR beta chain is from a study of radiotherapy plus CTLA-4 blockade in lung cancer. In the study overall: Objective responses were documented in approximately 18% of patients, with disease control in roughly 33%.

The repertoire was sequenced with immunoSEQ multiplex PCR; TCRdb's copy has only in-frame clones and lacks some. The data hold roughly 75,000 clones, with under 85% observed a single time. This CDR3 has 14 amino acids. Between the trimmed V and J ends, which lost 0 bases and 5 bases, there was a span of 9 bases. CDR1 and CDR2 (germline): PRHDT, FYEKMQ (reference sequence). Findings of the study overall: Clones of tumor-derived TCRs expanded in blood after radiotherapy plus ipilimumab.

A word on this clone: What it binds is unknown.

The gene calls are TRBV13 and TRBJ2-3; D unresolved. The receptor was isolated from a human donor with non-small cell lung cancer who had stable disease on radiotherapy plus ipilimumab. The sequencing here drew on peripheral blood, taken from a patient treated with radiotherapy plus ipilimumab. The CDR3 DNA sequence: TGTGCCAGCAGCTTAGGGCCCACCCAAGATACGCAGTATTTT. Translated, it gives CASSLGPTQDTQYF.